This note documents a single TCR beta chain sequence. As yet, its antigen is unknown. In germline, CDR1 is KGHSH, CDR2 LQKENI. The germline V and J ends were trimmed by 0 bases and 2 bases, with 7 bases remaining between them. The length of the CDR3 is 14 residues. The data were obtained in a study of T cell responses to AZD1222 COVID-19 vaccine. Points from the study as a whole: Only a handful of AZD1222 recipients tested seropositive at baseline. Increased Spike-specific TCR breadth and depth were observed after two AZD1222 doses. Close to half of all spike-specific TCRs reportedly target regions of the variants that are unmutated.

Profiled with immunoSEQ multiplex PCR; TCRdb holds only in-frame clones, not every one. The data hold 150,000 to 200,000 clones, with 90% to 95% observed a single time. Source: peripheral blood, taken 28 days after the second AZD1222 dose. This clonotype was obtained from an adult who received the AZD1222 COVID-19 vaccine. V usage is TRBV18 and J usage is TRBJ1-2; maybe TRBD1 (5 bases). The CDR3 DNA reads TGTGCCAGCTCACCACCAGGGACGAACTATGGCTACACCTTC. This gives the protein CASSPPGTNYGYTF.